These T cell receptor beta chains were read from a single sample in a study of T cell responses to AZD1222 COVID-19 vaccine. Measured with immunoSEQ multiplex PCR; TCRdb has only the in-frame clones, and not every one. The data hold more than 150,000 clones, with 70% to 90% observed a single time. The input for sequencing was peripheral blood, taken on day 0 of AZD1222 vaccination. These receptor sequences come from an adult in good health. Both conserved end residues are part of each CDR3. The D gene is left open where the match is weak. The size of a clone is reported for some rows only, either as once, few or many, or as a class for expanded clones.

NA,TRBJ1-5,NA,18,TRBV6-1,TGTGCCAGCAGTGAACGGGCAGGGAGACACAATAGCAATCAGCCCCAGCATTTT,CASSERAGRHNSNQPQHF
NA,TRBJ1-6,NA,15,TRBV9,TGTGCCAGCAGCGCCGACACAGGATCGGATTCACCCCTCCACTTT,CASSADTGSDSPLHF
TRBD2,TRBJ2-3,NA,14,TRBV7-2,TGTGCCAGCAGCTCCCAAGCGGGGGCAGATACGCAGTATTTT,CASSSQAGADTQYF
NA,TRBJ1-2,NA,13,TRBV30,TGTGCCTGGAGACTCCAGGGAATCGGGGGCTACACCTTC,CAWRLQGIGGYTF
NA,TRBJ1-1,NA,15,TRBV28,TGTGCCAGCAGTCCCAACAGGTCTTGGAACACTGAAGCTTTCTTT,CASSPNRSWNTEAFF
NA,TRBJ2-7,NA,11,TRBV2,TGTGCCAGCAGAGGTCTCTACGAGCAGTACTTC,CASRGLYEQYF
NA,TRBJ1-1,NA,14,TRBV19,TGTGCCAGTAGCCGCGCGGCGCCGCGGACTGAAGCTTTCTTT,CASSRAAPRTEAFF
NA,TRBJ1-3,NA,15,TRBV5-1,TGCGCCAGCAGCTTGGGCCCCGGGTTAGGAAACACCATATATTTT,CASSLGPGLGNTIYF
NA,TRBJ2-7,once,11,TRBV7-2,TGTGCCAGCAGTCCCAGTTTCGAGCAGTACTTC,CASSPSFEQYF
NA,TRBJ1-2,NA,13,TRBV19,TGTGCCAGTAGTATAGACAGATTCTATGGCTACACCTTC,CASSIDRFYGYTF
NA,TRBJ1-5,NA,14,TRBV24-1,TGTGCCACCGGTCGGGGGAATCGAAATCAGCCCCAGCATTTT,CATGRGNRNQPQHF
TRBD1,TRBJ1-5,NA,16,TRBV6-4,TGTGCCAGCAGTGACACGGACAGGGGGCAGGATCAGCCCCAGCATTTT,CASSDTDRGQDQPQHF